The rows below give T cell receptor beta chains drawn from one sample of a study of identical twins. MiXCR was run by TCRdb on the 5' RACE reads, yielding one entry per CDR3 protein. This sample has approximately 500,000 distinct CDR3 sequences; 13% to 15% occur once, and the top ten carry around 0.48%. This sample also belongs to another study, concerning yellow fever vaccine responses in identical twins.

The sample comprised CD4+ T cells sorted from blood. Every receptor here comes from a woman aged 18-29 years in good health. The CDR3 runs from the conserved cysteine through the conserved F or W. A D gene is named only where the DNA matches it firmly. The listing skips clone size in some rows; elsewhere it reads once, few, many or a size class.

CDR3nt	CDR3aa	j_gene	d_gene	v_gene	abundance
TGCGCCAGCAGCCCCTACGGGGAGACCGGGGAGCTGTTTTTT	CASSPYGETGELFF	TRBJ2-2	NA	TRBV5-1	few
TGTGCCAGCAGTTTAGCCATAGCGGGAGTATACGAGCAGTACTTC	CASSLAIAGVYEQYF	TRBJ2-7	TRBD2	TRBV28	few
TGCAGCGTTGAGGGTTCGCAGGGAGGCTTTTTCTACAATGAGCAGTTCTTC	CSVEGSQGGFFYNEQFF	TRBJ2-1	NA	TRBV29-1	NA
TGTGCCAGCAGTTTATCGTTCCGTCTAACCCACACTGAAGCTTTCTTT	CASSLSFRLTHTEAFF	TRBJ1-1	NA	TRBV27	NA
TGTGCCAGCAGTTTCAGAAGAGTTACCTACAATGAGCAGTTCTTC	CASSFRRVTYNEQFF	TRBJ2-1	NA	TRBV6-5	few
TGTGCCAGCACCGACGGGGGGACCCAGTACTTC	CASTDGGTQYF	TRBJ2-5	NA	TRBV2	NA
TGTGCCAGCAGTTTAGCCAGGTCCAATCAGCCCCAGCATTTT	CASSLARSNQPQHF	TRBJ1-5	NA	TRBV12-3/TRBV12-4	many
TGTGCCAGCAGTGACTCCCCTAGCGGGACAAACAATGAGCAGTTCTTC	CASSDSPSGTNNEQFF	TRBJ2-1	TRBD2	TRBV6-4	many
TGTGCCAGCAGCTTAGCAGCAGGGACGGATGAGCAGTTCTTC	CASSLAAGTDEQFF	TRBJ2-1	NA	TRBV11-3	NA
TGTGCCAGCAGCATCGGTGGGGGAAACATTCAGTACTTC	CASSIGGGNIQYF	TRBJ2-4	NA	TRBV7-9	NA
TGTGCCATCAGTGACTTTGGTTCCGAGCAGTACTTC	CAISDFGSEQYF	TRBJ2-7	NA	TRBV10-3	few
TGTGCCAGCATTTCTAGCGGGAAGGATAGCGGGGAGCTGTTTTTT	CASISSGKDSGELFF	TRBJ2-2	TRBD2	TRBV2	few
TGTGCCATCAGTGAGTCGGCAGGGGGCGGCGCTGAAGCTTTCTTT	CAISESAGGGAEAFF	TRBJ1-1	TRBD1	TRBV10-3	few
TGTGCCACCAGTGATTCTCACAACTCCTACGAGCAGTACTTC	CATSDSHNSYEQYF	TRBJ2-7	NA	TRBV24-1	NA
TGCAGCCTACCGGGACAGGGGGCGTACAATGAGCAGTTCTTC	CSLPGQGAYNEQFF	TRBJ2-1	TRBD1	TRBV20-1	NA
TGTGCCAGCAGTTTCGTAAATGCTAATGAAAAACTGTTTTTT	CASSFVNANEKLFF	TRBJ1-4	NA	TRBV12-3/TRBV12-4	many
TGTGCCACCAGTGGAGGACCCCCCCAAGAGACCCAGTACTTC	CATSGGPPQETQYF	TRBJ2-5	NA	TRBV24-1	NA
TGTGCCAGCAGCCCCCCTAGCGCCCCTAACCTGTACCAAGAGACCCAGTACTTC	CASSPPSAPNLYQETQYF	TRBJ2-5	NA	TRBV2	many
TGTGCCAGCAGTGAAGCTGACTACGAGCAGTACTTC	CASSEADYEQYF	TRBJ2-7	NA	TRBV2	few
TGCAGCGTTGGGGGTGGGGCCAACGTCCTGACTTTC	CSVGGGANVLTF	TRBJ2-6	NA	TRBV29-1	few
TGTGCCAGCAGCCAGGGGACACTGAACACTGAAGCTTTCTTT	CASSQGTLNTEAFF	TRBJ1-1	NA	TRBV3-1	many
TGCAGCGTTGGGGGGACCCAGACATCAGATACGCAGTATTTT	CSVGGTQTSDTQYF	TRBJ2-3	NA	TRBV29-1	many
TGCGCCAGCAGCCTGCGGCAGGCTTGGGAGACCCAGTACTTC	CASSLRQAWETQYF	TRBJ2-5	NA	TRBV5-1	NA
TGCGCCAGCAGTTCCAGGGAAAGAGAGCAGGGCACAGATACGCAGTATTTT	CASSSREREQGTDTQYF	TRBJ2-3	NA	TRBV5-1	few
TGTGCCAGTAGTATAAGAGAAGCAGATACGCAGTATTTT	CASSIREADTQYF	TRBJ2-3	NA	TRBV19	NA
TGTGCCAGCAGTTACTCTTTGGGGGGGGGCCCGGAGACCCAGTACTTC	CASSYSLGGGPETQYF	TRBJ2-5	NA	TRBV6-5	few
TGTGCCAGCAGCCAAGGGCAGGGGTCAAGTCAGCCCCAGCATTTT	CASSQGQGSSQPQHF	TRBJ1-5	NA	TRBV3-1	few
TGTGCCAGCACTCTGATAGGGGAGCTGTTTTTT	CASTLIGELFF	TRBJ2-2	NA	TRBV7-9	few
TGTGCCACCAGCAGAGAAACAGGGTTTCCAGATACGCAGTATTTT	CATSRETGFPDTQYF	TRBJ2-3	NA	TRBV15	NA
TGTGCCAGCTCACCCACCCTGCGGGGGGGATACAATGAGCAGTTCTTC	CASSPTLRGGYNEQFF	TRBJ2-1	TRBD2	TRBV18	few
TGTGCCAGCAGGGCTAGCGGGAGGCACAATGAGCAGTTCTTC	CASRASGRHNEQFF	TRBJ2-1	TRBD2	TRBV12-3/TRBV12-4	NA
TGCGCCAGCAGCTACCGGGGGGGCAACACAGATACGCAGTATTTT	CASSYRGGNTDTQYF	TRBJ2-3	TRBD2	TRBV5-1	NA
TGCGCCAGCAGCCCCGGCGGGACAGGGTACACTGAAGCTTTCTTT	CASSPGGTGYTEAFF	TRBJ1-1	TRBD1	TRBV5-1	NA
TGTGCCATAATCCGGGACTACTCCTACAATGAGCAGTTCTTC	CAIIRDYSYNEQFF	TRBJ2-1	TRBD2	TRBV7-9	few
TGTGCCAGCAGGGGCGGGACTAGCGGGAGGTACAATGAGCAGTTCTTC	CASRGGTSGRYNEQFF	TRBJ2-1	TRBD2	TRBV12-3/TRBV12-4	NA
TGTGCCAGCTCATCCCAAGCGGGAGATGGGTACAATGAGCAGTTCTTC	CASSSQAGDGYNEQFF	TRBJ2-1	TRBD2	TRBV18	few
TGCAGCGCCCGACGGTACACCGGGGAGCTGTTTTTT	CSARRYTGELFF	TRBJ2-2	NA	TRBV29-1	few
TGTGCCAGCAGCCCCTCACGACTAGCGGGAGTGGGAGATACGCAGTATTTT	CASSPSRLAGVGDTQYF	TRBJ2-3	TRBD2	TRBV7-8	few
TGCGCCAGCAGCTGGGGACAGAACACCGGGGAGCTGTTTTTT	CASSWGQNTGELFF	TRBJ2-2	NA	TRBV5-1	many
TGTGCCAGCAGCTTAGCATTCGACCCTTCCTACAATGAGCAGTTCTTC	CASSLAFDPSYNEQFF	TRBJ2-1	NA	TRBV7-2	few
TGTGCCAGCAGCCAGACAGGGGGCTCCGCGAACACCGGGGAGCTGTTTTTT	CASSQTGGSANTGELFF	TRBJ2-2	TRBD1	TRBV6-1	NA
TGCGCCAGCAGCCCCCCGGACGCAACTAATGAAAAACTGTTTTTT	CASSPPDATNEKLFF	TRBJ1-4	NA	TRBV4-1	NA
TGTGCCAGCAGCTTCCTAGCGGGGGGGCCAGGGAATGAGCAGTTCTTC	CASSFLAGGPGNEQFF	TRBJ2-1	TRBD2	TRBV9	many
TGCGCCAGCAGCTTGGGGACTCTAAATGAGCAGTTCTTC	CASSLGTLNEQFF	TRBJ2-1	NA	TRBV5-1	few
TGTGCCAGCAGTTTTAACAAACTCCGGGAGGGCGCGAGAAAGACCCAGTACTTC	CASSFNKLREGARKTQYF	TRBJ2-5	TRBD2	TRBV12-3/TRBV12-4	few
TGTGCCAGCAGCTCCCCGGGACTAGCGGGGTCCTACGAGCAGTACTTC	CASSSPGLAGSYEQYF	TRBJ2-7	TRBD2	TRBV7-9	few
TGTGCCAGCAGCTTGCCGACTAGCGCGAAGACCCAGTACTTC	CASSLPTSAKTQYF	TRBJ2-5	TRBD2	TRBV5-6	few
TGCAGCGTTGAAGACCGCCCTTTTGGCGGGGGGCCCCCGGGGCAGTATTTT	CSVEDRPFGGGPPGQYF	TRBJ2-3	TRBD2	TRBV29-1	few
TGCAGCGTTGTGTGGACTAGCGGAACCTACGAGCAGTACTTC	CSVVWTSGTYEQYF	TRBJ2-7	TRBD2	TRBV29-1	NA
TGTGCCAGCAGTCAGGGAGGGGCAGGCGGGACTGAAGCTTTCTTT	CASSQGGAGGTEAFF	TRBJ1-1	NA	TRBV6-1	NA
TGTGCCAGCAGCTTACAGGGGGCGGTCAATCAGCCCCAGCATTTT	CASSLQGAVNQPQHF	TRBJ1-5	TRBD1	TRBV7-2	NA
TGCGCCAGCAGCTTGGCTCCCGGGAATGGGTTCGATGAGCAGTTCTTC	CASSLAPGNGFDEQFF	TRBJ2-1	NA	TRBV5-1	many
TGCGCCAGCAGCTTGGGAGGGATAGAGACCCAGTACTTC	CASSLGGIETQYF	TRBJ2-5	NA	TRBV5-1	many